The sequence of this T cell receptor (beta chain) was determined in a study of blood T cell repertoires in COVID-19. As for the study in general: From the United States, Italy and Spain came samples of acute and convalescent COVID-19. Sources were T cells, B-cell-depleted T cells, or PBMCs; the material itself was cDNA or gDNA.

Germline CDR1 SEHNR, CDR2 FQNEAQ (reference sequence). The ends were cut back, 5 bases at V and 5 bases at J, with 13 bases in the middle. There are 13 residues in the CDR3. Enrollees, roughly 18 to 89 years old, lived in 24 US areas. Using immunoSEQ multiplex PCR, the repertoire was profiled, and TCRdb retains in-frame clones only, with some absent. The sample contains roughly 220,000 clones, roughly 90% of which appear only once. This receptor was identified in a man aged 25-40 years who had been exposed to COVID-19. The chain is built from TRBV7-9 and TRBJ2-7; tentative D call: TRBD2 (5 bases). Sequencing was performed on PBMCs or T cells enriched from blood (not recorded which). CDR3 amino acids: CASSRNRGDEQYF. Here the CDR3 DNA reads TGTGCCAGCAGCCGCAATCGGGGTGACGAGCAGTACTTC.